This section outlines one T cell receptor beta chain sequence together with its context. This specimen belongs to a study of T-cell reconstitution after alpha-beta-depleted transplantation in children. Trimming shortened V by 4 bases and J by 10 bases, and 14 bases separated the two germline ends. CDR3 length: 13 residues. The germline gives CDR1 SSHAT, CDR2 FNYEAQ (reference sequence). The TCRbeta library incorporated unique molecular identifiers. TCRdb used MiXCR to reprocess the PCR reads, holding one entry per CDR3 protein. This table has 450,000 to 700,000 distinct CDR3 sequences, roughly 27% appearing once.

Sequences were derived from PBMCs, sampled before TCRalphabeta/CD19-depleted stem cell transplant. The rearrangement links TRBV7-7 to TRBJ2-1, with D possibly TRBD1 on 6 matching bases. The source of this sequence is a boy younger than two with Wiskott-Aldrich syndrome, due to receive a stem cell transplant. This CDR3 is CASSYRDTREQFF. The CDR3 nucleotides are TGTGCCAGCAGCTACAGGGATACGCGGGAGCAGTTCTTC.